Only a few counts were recorded for the clone carrying this T cell receptor (beta chain). An end of the junction does not agree with germline; a read error may underlie this. Extraction of RNA together with DNA used 20-30 mg of unsorted bulk tissue. The data originate from a study of tumor-infiltrating lymphocytes in primary liver carcinoma. A primer in the constant region served to generate TCR beta cDNA from 500 to 600 ng of total RNA. Slightly modified ARM-PCR, run as three nested multiplex PCR rounds, produced the TCR beta libraries. PCR rounds one and two used TRBV1-TRBV30 forward primers with a C-beta reverse primer for roughly 10 cycles each. A single record per CDR3 protein comes from TCRdb applying MiXCR to the multiplex PCR reads. The sample shows around 100,000 distinct CDR3 sequences, more than 60% of them seen only once. The CDR3 is 15 residues long. Germline V gives CDR1 MNHNS, CDR2 SASEGT.

The V and J genes are TRBV6-1 and TRBJ2-3, with 7 bases identical to TRBD2. The receptor was isolated from a woman aged 60 to 75 with primary liver carcinoma and hepatitis B virus infection. What was sequenced was liver tumor tissue from sampling region 5. Described subset: tumor region T5, tumor centre. The CDR3 here is CASSVGAGVADTRYF. The CDR3 region has the DNA TGTGCCAGCAGCGTAGGGGCGGGAGTGGCAGATACGCGGTATTTT.